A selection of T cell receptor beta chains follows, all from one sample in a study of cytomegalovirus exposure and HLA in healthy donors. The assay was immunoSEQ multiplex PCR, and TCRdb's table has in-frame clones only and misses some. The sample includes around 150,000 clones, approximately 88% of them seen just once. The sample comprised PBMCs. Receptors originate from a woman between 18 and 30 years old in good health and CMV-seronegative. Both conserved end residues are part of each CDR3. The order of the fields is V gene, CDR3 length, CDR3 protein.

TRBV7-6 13 CASSLTGTNEQFF
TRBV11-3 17 CASSTYGQGTKQETQYF
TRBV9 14 CASSARQGEYGYTF
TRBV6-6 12 CASTDRNTEAFF
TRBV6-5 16 CASSYSQGAVSYGYTF
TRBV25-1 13 CASSEGGGYGYTF
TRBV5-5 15 CASSLNRGQYNEQFF
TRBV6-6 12 CASTSTGDGYTF
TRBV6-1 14 CASSTRQGVEKLFF
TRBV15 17 CATSRDGEAGGFDEQYF
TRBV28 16 CASSMFRTGGPYEQYF
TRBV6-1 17 CASSDPQRGGKGNEQFF
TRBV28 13 CASSPGQNYGYTF
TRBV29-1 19 CSVELPTPGRGEWTYEQYF
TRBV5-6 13 CASSLPGAYEQYF
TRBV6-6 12 CASSYLRGGYTF
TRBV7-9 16 CASTQAPRDLGTEAFF
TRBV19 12 CASTRANQPQHF
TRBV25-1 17 CASSDPPSGENTDTQYF
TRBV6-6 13 CATYREGKGEAFF
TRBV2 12 CASRTGTLRAFF
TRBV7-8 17 CASSLAPQGSSVNTIYF
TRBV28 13 CASSPGFNTEAFF
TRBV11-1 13 CASSPTGPREQFF
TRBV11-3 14 CASSLRQGPNEQYF
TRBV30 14 CAWNGVNTNYGYTF